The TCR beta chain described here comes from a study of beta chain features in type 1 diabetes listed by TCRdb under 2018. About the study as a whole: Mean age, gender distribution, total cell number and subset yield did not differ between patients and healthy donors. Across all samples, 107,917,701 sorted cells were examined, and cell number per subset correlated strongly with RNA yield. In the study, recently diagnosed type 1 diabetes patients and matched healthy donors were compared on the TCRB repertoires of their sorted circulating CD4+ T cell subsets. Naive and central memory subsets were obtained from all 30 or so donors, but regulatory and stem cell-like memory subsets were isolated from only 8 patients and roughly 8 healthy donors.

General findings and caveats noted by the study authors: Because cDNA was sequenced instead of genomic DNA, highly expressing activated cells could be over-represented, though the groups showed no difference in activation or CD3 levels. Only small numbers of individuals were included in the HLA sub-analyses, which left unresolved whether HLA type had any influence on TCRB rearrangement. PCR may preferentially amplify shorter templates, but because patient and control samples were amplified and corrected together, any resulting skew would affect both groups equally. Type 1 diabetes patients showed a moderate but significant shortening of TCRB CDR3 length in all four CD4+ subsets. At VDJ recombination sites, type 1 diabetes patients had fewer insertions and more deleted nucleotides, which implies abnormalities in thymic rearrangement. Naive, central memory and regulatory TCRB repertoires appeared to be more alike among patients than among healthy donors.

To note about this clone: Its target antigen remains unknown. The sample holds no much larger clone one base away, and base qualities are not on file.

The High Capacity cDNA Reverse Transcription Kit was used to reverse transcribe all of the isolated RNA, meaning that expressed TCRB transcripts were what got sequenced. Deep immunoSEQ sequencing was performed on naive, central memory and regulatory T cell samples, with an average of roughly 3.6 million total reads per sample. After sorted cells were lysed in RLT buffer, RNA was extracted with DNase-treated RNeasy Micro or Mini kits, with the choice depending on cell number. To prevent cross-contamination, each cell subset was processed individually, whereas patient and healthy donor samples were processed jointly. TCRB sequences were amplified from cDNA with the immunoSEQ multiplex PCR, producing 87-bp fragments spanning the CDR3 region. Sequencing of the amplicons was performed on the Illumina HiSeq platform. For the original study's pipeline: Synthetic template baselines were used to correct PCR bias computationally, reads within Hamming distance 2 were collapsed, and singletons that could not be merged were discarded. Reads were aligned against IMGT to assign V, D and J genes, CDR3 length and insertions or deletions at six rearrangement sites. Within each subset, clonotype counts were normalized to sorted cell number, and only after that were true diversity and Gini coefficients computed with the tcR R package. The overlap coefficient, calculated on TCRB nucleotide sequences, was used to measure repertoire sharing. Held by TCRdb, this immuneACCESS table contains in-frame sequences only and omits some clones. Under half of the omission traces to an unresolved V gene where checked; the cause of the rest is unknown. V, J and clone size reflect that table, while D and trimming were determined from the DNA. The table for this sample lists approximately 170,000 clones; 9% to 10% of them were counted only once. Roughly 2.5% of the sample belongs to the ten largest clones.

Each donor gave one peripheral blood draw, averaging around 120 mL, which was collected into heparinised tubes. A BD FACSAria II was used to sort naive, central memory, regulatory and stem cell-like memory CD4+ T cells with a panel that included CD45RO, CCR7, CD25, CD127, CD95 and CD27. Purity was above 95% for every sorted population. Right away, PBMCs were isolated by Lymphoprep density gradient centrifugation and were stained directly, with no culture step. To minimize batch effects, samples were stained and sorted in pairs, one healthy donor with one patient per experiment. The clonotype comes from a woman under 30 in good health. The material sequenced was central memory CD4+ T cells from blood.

The CDR3 region reads CASRTEMNTEAFF. The sequenced DNA is TGTGCCAGCCGAACGGAGATGAACACTGAAGCTTTCTTT. The rearranged segments are TRBV2 and TRBJ1-1, with the D gene not clear enough to name. The CDR3, cysteine through phenylalanine, is 13 amino acids long. Left in the record is the CDR3 DNA by itself, 39 bases read in frame from the first base. V loses 8 bases, J loses 0 bases, and the germline ends lie 10 bases apart. CDR1 is given as SNHLY and CDR2 as FYNNEI, both from the germline V gene.